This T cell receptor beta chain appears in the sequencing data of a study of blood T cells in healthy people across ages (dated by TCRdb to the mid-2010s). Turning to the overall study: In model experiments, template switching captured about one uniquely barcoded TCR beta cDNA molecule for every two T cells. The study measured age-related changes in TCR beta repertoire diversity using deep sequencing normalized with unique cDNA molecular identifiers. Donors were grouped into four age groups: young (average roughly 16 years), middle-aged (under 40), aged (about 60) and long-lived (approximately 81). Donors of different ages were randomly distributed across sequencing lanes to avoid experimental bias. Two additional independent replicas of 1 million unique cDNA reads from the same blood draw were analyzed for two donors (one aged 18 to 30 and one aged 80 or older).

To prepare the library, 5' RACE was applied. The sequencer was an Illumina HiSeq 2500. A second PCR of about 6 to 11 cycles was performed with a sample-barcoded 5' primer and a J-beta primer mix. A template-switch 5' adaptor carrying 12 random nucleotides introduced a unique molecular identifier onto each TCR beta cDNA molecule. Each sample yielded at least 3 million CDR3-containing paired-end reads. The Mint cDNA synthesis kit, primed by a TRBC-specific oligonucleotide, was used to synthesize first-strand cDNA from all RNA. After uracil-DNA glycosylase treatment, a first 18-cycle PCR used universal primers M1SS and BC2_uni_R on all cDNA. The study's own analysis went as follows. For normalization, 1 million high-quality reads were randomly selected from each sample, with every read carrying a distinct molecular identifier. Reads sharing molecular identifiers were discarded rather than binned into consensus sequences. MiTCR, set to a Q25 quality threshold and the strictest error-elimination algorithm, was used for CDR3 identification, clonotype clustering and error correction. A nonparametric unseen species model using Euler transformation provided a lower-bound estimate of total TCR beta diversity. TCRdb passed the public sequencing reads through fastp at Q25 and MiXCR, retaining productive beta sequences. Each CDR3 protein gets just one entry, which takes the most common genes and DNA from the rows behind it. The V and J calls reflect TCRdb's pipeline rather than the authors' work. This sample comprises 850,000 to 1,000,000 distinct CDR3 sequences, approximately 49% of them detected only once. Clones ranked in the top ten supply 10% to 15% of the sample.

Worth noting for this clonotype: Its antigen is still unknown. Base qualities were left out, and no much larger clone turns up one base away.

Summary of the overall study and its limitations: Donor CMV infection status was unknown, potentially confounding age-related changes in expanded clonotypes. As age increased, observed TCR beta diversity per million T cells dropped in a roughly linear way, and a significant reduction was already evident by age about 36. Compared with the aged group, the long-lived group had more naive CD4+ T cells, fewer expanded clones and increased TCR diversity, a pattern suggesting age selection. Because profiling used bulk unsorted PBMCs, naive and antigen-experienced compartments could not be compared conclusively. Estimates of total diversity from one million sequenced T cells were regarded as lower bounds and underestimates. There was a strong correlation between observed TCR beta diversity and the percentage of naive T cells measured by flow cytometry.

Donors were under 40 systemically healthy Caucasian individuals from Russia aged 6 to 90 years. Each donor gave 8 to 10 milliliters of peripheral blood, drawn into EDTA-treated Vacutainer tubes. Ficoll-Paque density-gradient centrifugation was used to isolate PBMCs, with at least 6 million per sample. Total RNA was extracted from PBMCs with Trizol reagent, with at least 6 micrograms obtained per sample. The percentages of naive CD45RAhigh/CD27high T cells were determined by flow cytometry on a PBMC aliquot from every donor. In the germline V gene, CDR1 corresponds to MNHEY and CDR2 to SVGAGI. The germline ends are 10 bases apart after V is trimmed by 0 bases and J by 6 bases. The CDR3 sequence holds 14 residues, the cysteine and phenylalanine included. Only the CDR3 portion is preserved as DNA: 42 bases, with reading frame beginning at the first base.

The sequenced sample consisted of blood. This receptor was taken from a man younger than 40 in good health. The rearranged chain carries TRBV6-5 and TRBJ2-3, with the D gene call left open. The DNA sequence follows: TGTGCCAGCAGTTACTCCGCCCTGGCCGATACGCAGTATTTT. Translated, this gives CASSYSALADTQYF.